This TCR beta chain originates from a study of T-cell reconstitution after alpha-beta-depleted transplantation in children. General study points: The origin of alpha-beta T cells about two months after transplant was reportedly several hundred expanded graft clones. Surviving recipient T cells and thymic progenitors produced the high day-60 TCRbeta diversity seen in some patients. It was newly produced T cells that mostly accounted for T-cell counts and diversity one year after transplant.

This clonotype was observed a handful of times. Antigen specificity is unknown. The germline CDR1 and CDR2 sequences are MDHEN and SYDVKM. There are 17 residues in the CDR3. J was trimmed by 6 bases and V by 3 bases; bases with no gene match: 14. Unique molecular identifiers tagged the TCRbeta library. MiXCR was run by TCRdb on the PCR reads, yielding one entry per CDR3 protein. Of hundreds of thousands of distinct CDR3 sequences in the sample, approximately 12% were seen once. The sample here was PBMCs, mostly from graft donor cells, taken 360 days after TCRalphabeta/CD19-depleted stem cell transplant. The TCR comes from a male patient younger than 18 who had a stem cell transplant for acute myeloid leukemia, so the T cells may come from the graft donor. The genes are TRBV28 and TRBJ2-3; 8 positions agree with TRBD1. The CDR3 is CASSLLGTGLIGDTQYF. The CDR3 DNA reads as TGTGCCAGCAGTTTGTTGGGGACAGGCCTCATTGGGGATACGCAGTATTTT.